These T cell receptor beta chains were read from a single sample in a study of beta chain features in type 1 diabetes. Sequencing was performed with immunoSEQ multiplex PCR; in TCRdb, only in-frame clones are kept and a portion is missing. The table records around 250,000 clones, roughly 14% of them present only once. Sequencing input: naive CD4+ T cells from blood. These receptors all stem from a man under 40 with type 1 diabetes. The CDR3 runs from the conserved cysteine through the conserved F or W. The order of the fields is CDR3 DNA, CDR3 protein, V gene, J gene, clone size, D gene. A D gene is named only where the DNA matches it firmly. The size field is filled for only some rows; it gives once, few, many or a size class.

DNA: TGTGCCATCAGTGAGTCCGTAATCACCGGGGAGCTGTTTTTT; CDR3: CAISESVITGELFF; V: TRBV10-3; J: TRBJ2-2; size: -; D: -
DNA: TGTGCCAGCAGCCCCCGGTTGTACACTGAAGCTTTCTTT; CDR3: CASSPRLYTEAFF; V: TRBV6-5; J: TRBJ1-1; size: -; D: -
DNA: TGTGCCAGCTCACCCGGGGGTTCCTACAATGAGCAGTTCTTC; CDR3: CASSPGGSYNEQFF; V: TRBV18; J: TRBJ2-1; size: -; D: -
DNA: TGTGCCAGCAGCAGACGCGGAGGGTTGGGGAGCGGAGATACGCAGTATTTT; CDR3: CASSRRGGLGSGDTQYF; V: TRBV7-9; J: TRBJ2-3; size: -; D: -
DNA: TGCGCCAGCAGCCAAGCGGGAGCTGGGGAGACCCAGTACTTC; CDR3: CASSQAGAGETQYF; V: TRBV5-1; J: TRBJ2-5; size: -; D: TRBD2
DNA: TGTGCCACCCAGGTCAGCAGCACAGATACGCAGTATTTT; CDR3: CATQVSSTDTQYF; V: TRBV6-6; J: TRBJ2-3; size: few; D: -
DNA: TGTGCCAGCAGTCTCAGGGGGCTCGGGGAGCTGTTTTTT; CDR3: CASSLRGLGELFF; V: TRBV2; J: TRBJ2-2; size: -; D: TRBD1
DNA: TGTGCCATCAGTGAGGGTATAGCGGGAGTGGCTAGCACAGATACGCAGTATTTT; CDR3: CAISEGIAGVASTDTQYF; V: TRBV10-3; J: TRBJ2-3; size: -; D: TRBD2
DNA: TGTGCCAGTAGTGCGTCCAATCAGCCCCAGCATTTT; CDR3: CASSASNQPQHF; V: TRBV19; J: TRBJ1-5; size: -; D: -
DNA: TGTGCCAGCAGCTTGGGGGCGGATGAGACCCAGTACTTC; CDR3: CASSLGADETQYF; V: TRBV7-9; J: TRBJ2-5; size: -; D: -
DNA: TGTGCCTGGAGTCAAACAGGGCTGAACACTGAAGCTTTCTTT; CDR3: CAWSQTGLNTEAFF; V: TRBV30; J: TRBJ1-1; size: few; D: -
DNA: TGTGCCTGGGGGGGCCCCTCAGAGACCCAGTACTTC; CDR3: CAWGGPSETQYF; V: TRBV30; J: TRBJ2-5; size: -; D: -
DNA: TGTGCCAGCAGCAAGGCCAGGCCAGATACGCAGTATTTT; CDR3: CASSKARPDTQYF; V: TRBV21-1; J: TRBJ2-3; size: -; D: -
DNA: TGTGCCAGTAGTATACAGATCAATCAGCCCCAGCATTTT; CDR3: CASSIQINQPQHF; V: TRBV19; J: TRBJ1-5; size: -; D: -
DNA: TGCAGCGTTGGGTATCGGCTAGCGGGGTCCGGGGAGCTGTTTTTT; CDR3: CSVGYRLAGSGELFF; V: TRBV29-1; J: TRBJ2-2; size: few; D: TRBD2
DNA: TGTGCCAGTAGTAACCAGGGACATCCGAACCACTACGAGCAGTACTTC; CDR3: CASSNQGHPNHYEQYF; V: TRBV19; J: TRBJ2-7; size: few; D: -
DNA: TGTGCCTGGAGTCGGGCCAGGGCTGATCAGCCCCAGCATTTT; CDR3: CAWSRARADQPQHF; V: TRBV30; J: TRBJ1-5; size: few; D: -
DNA: TGTGCCAGCGGTAATATGGAGTACACTGAAGCTTTCTTT; CDR3: CASGNMEYTEAFF; V: TRBV5-6; J: TRBJ1-1; size: -; D: -
DNA: TGTGCCAGCAGTGAACAGGGCGAGACCTACGAGCAGTACTTC; CDR3: CASSEQGETYEQYF; V: TRBV2; J: TRBJ2-7; size: few; D: -
DNA: TGTGCCAGCAGCGTAGGTCAGGGGGGCACCGGGGAGCTGTTTTTT; CDR3: CASSVGQGGTGELFF; V: TRBV9; J: TRBJ2-2; size: -; D: -
DNA: TGTGCCAGCAGCCCGGGACAGCCCACAGATACGCAGTATTTT; CDR3: CASSPGQPTDTQYF; V: TRBV21-1; J: TRBJ2-3; size: few; D: -
DNA: TGTGCCAGCAGCTTGGCAAAACCGGGACAGGAAGCCTACGAGCAGTACTTC; CDR3: CASSLAKPGQEAYEQYF; V: TRBV5-6; J: TRBJ2-7; size: -; D: TRBD1
DNA: TGTGCCAGCAGCCAACGCAGGCCTGCCACAGATACGCAGTATTTT; CDR3: CASSQRRPATDTQYF; V: TRBV14; J: TRBJ2-3; size: -; D: -
DNA: TGTGCCAGCGCCCCCCGGGACAGGGGCCATGAGCAGTTCTTC; CDR3: CASAPRDRGHEQFF; V: TRBV6-6; J: TRBJ2-1; size: few; D: TRBD1
DNA: TGTGCCAGCTCACCGTTTCAGCAAGAGACCCAGTACTTC; CDR3: CASSPFQQETQYF; V: TRBV18; J: TRBJ2-5; size: -; D: -
DNA: TGTGCCAGCAGCCAAGATCTGGGAGTAGTAAATAGCAATCAGCCCCAGCATTTT; CDR3: CASSQDLGVVNSNQPQHF; V: TRBV4-2; J: TRBJ1-5; size: -; D: -
DNA: TGTGCCAGCAGCGTAGATATCGGACATCCACAAGAGACCCAGTACTTC; CDR3: CASSVDIGHPQETQYF; V: TRBV9; J: TRBJ2-5; size: few; D: -
DNA: TGTGCCAGCAGCGTAGGTACTAGCGCCAGGAAGAACAATGAGCAGTTCTTC; CDR3: CASSVGTSARKNNEQFF; V: TRBV9; J: TRBJ2-1; size: -; D: TRBD2
DNA: TGTGCCAGCACGGGACTAGTTGCCGGGGAGCTGTTTTTT; CDR3: CASTGLVAGELFF; V: TRBV2; J: TRBJ2-2; size: -; D: TRBD2
DNA: TGTGCCAGCAGCTTGTCGGTAGCGGGGGGCCCGGGAGAGACCCAGTACTTC; CDR3: CASSLSVAGGPGETQYF; V: TRBV7-9; J: TRBJ2-5; size: -; D: TRBD2
DNA: TGTGCCAGCTCAGGGGGACAGGGGAATGAAAAACTGTTTTTT; CDR3: CASSGGQGNEKLFF; V: TRBV18; J: TRBJ1-4; size: -; D: TRBD1
DNA: TGCGCCAGCAGCCAAGGACAGGGGGCGTCCTATGGCTACACCTTC; CDR3: CASSQGQGASYGYTF; V: TRBV4-1; J: TRBJ1-2; size: -; D: TRBD1
DNA: TGTGCCAGCAGCCCCCGGGGTGACGGCGCTGGAAACACCATATATTTT; CDR3: CASSPRGDGAGNTIYF; V: TRBV9; J: TRBJ1-3; size: -; D: -
DNA: TGTGCCAGCATGTCTTACAATGAGCAGTTCTTC; CDR3: CASMSYNEQFF; V: TRBV6-1; J: TRBJ2-1; size: few; D: -
DNA: TGTGCCAGTAGTCCCCTAAGACAGGGGTTCACAGATACGCAGTATTTT; CDR3: CASSPLRQGFTDTQYF; V: TRBV19; J: TRBJ2-3; size: -; D: TRBD1
DNA: TGTGCCAGCAGTTACGCGGGACAGGGTTATGACAATGAGCAGTTCTTC; CDR3: CASSYAGQGYDNEQFF; V: TRBV6-6; J: TRBJ2-1; size: -; D: TRBD1
DNA: TGCAGCCTACCGGGACAGACGATCCACGAGCAGTACTTC; CDR3: CSLPGQTIHEQYF; V: TRBV29-1; J: TRBJ2-7; size: few; D: TRBD1
DNA: TGCGCCAGCAGCGTGGGACAAACCTATTCACCCCTCCACTTT; CDR3: CASSVGQTYSPLHF; V: TRBV5-1; J: TRBJ1-6; size: -; D: -